This note documents a single T cell receptor (beta chain) sequence. Its antigen is currently unknown. These data come from a study of CD8+ T cells in alopecia areata. Study details: Treated patients swallowed 5 to 10 mg of oral tofacitinib twice daily.

Germline CDR1 and CDR2: ENHRY and SYGVKD. The CDR3 length is 14 residues. V lost 6 bases, J lost 2 bases, and 13 bases lay in between. Study-wide findings and caveats: Clarity of TCR sharing across patients fell short of that in mice, possibly HLA-related. Scalp data also include sequences from resident alphabeta T cells of normal skin. Affected scalp, especially in alopecia totalis/universalis, had a higher clonality than normal scalp did.

Reverse transcribed after extraction, RNA yielded cDNA as the sequencing template. Sequenced by immunoSEQ multiplex PCR; TCRdb stores in-frame clones only, minus some. The data contain 150,000 or so clones, about 72% of them seen just once; the ten biggest clones take up roughly 10%. The rearrangement uses TRBV10-3 and TRBJ2-5; no clear D. Here the sequenced sample was CD8+ T cells sorted from blood, taken at week 0. The clonotype was recovered from a human donor with alopecia areata. The chain's CDR3 is CAISDTTLQETQYF. The CDR3, as DNA: TGTGCCATCAGCGATACGACACTGCAAGAGACCCAGTACTTC.